This entry concerns a single T cell receptor beta chain. These data are taken from a study of patients and donors after allogeneic stem cell transplantation. The CDR3 extends over 12 amino acids. V dropped 1 base and J dropped 6 bases, with 7 bases sitting between them. Germline CDR1 SGHDT, CDR2 YYEEEE. TCRdb reprocessed the RT-PCR reads with MiXCR, giving one entry per CDR3 protein. Among approximately 430,000 distinct CDR3 sequences listed, around 15% were seen once. This chain connects TRBV5-6 to TRBJ1-1; D uncertain. The receptor was derived from a human donor who was either an allogeneic HSCT recipient or a stem cell or donor lymphocyte infusion donor (not recorded which). It is not recorded whose cells these are; they may come from a transplant donor. The source material was blood, either unsorted or a sorted T cell fraction (not recorded which). The CDR3 nucleotides are TGTGCCAGCAGCTTGAAGGGATCTGAAGCTTTCTTT. It codes for CASSLKGSEAFF. The entire variable domain, with the rest obtained from reference TRBV5-6 and TRBJ1-1, is as follows: DAGVTQSPTHLIKTRGQQVTLRCSPKSGHDTVSWYQQALGQGPQFIFQYYEEEERQRGNFPDRFSGHQFPNYSSELNVNALLLGDSALYLCASSLKGSEAFFGQGTRLTVV.